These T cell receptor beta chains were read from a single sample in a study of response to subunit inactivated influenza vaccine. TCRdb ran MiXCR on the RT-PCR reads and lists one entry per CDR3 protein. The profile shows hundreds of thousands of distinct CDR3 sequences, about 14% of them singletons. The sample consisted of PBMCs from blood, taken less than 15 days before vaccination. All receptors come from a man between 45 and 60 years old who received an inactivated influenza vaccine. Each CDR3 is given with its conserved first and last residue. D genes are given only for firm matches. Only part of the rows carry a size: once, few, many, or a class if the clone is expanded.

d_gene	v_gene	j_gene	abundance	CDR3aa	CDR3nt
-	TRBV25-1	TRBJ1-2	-	CASIYPTNPDTNYGYTF	TGTGCCAGCATATATCCGACGAACCCTGATACTAACTATGGCTACACCTTC
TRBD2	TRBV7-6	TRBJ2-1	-	CASSAQAGPASNEQFF	TGTGCCAGCAGCGCCCAAGCGGGACCCGCCTCCAATGAGCAGTTCTTC
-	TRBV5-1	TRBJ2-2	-	CASSWTGQNTGELFF	TGCGCCAGCAGCTGGACGGGACAGAACACCGGGGAGCTGTTTTTT
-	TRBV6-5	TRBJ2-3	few	CASSYSIVAPDTQYF	TGTGCCAGCAGTTACTCGATAGTGGCCCCAGATACGCAGTATTTT
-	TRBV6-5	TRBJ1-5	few	CASSHDSNQPQHF	TGTGCCAGCAGTCACGACAGCAATCAGCCCCAGCATTTT
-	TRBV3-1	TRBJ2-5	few	CASSPTGLPRETQYF	TGTGCCAGCAGCCCGACGGGTTTACCCCGAGAGACCCAGTACTTC
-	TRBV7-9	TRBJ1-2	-	CASSPGIRQLHGYTF	TGTGCCAGCAGCCCCGGCATTCGACAGCTTCATGGCTACACCTTC
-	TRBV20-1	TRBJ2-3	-	CSVVPGTRTDTQYF	TGCAGTGTAGTCCCCGGCACTCGCACAGATACGCAGTATTTT
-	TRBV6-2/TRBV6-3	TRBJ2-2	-	CASSSRTTTNTGELFF	TGTGCCAGCAGTTCCCGGACTACAACGAACACCGGGGAGCTGTTTTTT
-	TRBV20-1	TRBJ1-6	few	CSARQSYNSPLHF	TGCAGTGCTAGACAGAGCTATAATTCACCCCTCCACTTT
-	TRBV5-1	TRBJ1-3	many	CASSFQGEDSGNTIYF	TGCGCCAGCAGCTTCCAGGGTGAAGACTCTGGAAACACCATATATTTT
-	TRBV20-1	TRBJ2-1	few	CSARDRYRQSIYNEQFF	TGCAGTGCTAGAGATCGATACAGACAGTCGATCTACAATGAGCAGTTCTTC
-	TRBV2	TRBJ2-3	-	CASTTSDISTVTQYF	TGTGCCAGCACTACGAGTGATATTTCCACAGTTACGCAGTATTTT
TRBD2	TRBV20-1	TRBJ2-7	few	CSARDLLAGASQGYEQYF	TGCAGTGCTAGAGATCTACTAGCGGGAGCCAGTCAGGGGTACGAGCAGTACTTC
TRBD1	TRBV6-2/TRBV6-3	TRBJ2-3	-	CASSYPTGVGTDTQYF	TGTGCCAGCAGTTACCCTACAGGGGTGGGCACAGATACGCAGTATTTT
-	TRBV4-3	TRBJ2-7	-	CASSPDLTESSYEQYF	TGCGCCAGCAGCCCCGATTTGACCGAAAGCTCCTACGAGCAGTACTTC
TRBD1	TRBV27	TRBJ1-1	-	CASRLRQGAATEAFF	TGTGCCAGCAGACTCCGACAGGGGGCGGCCACTGAAGCTTTCTTT
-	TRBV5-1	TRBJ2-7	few	CASSLERRGLTYEQYF	TGCGCCAGCAGCTTGGAGCGGCGAGGCCTTACCTACGAGCAGTACTTC
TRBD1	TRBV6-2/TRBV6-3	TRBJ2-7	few	CASSYITTGQTHEQYF	TGTGCCAGCAGTTACATTACAACGGGACAGACCCACGAGCAGTACTTC
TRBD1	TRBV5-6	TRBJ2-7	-	CASYAGTGYGEQYF	TGTGCCAGCTACGCTGGGACAGGGTATGGCGAGCAGTACTTC
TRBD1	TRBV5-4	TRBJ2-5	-	CASSPPGQGGETQYF	TGTGCCAGCAGCCCCCCGGGACAGGGTGGAGAGACCCAGTACTTC
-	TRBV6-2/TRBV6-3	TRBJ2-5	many	CASSIVQETQYF	TGTGCCAGCAGTATAGTACAAGAGACCCAGTACTTC
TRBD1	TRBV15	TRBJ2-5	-	CATSRIAEGAQETQYF	TGTGCCACCAGCAGGATAGCAGAGGGGGCCCAAGAGACCCAGTACTTC
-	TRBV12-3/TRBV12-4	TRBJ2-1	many	CASSLFGQGYNEQFF	TGTGCCAGCAGTTTATTCGGGCAGGGCTACAATGAGCAGTTCTTC
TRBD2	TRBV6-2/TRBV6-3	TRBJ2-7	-	CASRETSGGSYEQYF	TGTGCCAGCAGAGAGACTAGCGGGGGATCCTACGAGCAGTACTTC
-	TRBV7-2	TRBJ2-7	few	CASSLLVRTTYEQYF	TGTGCCAGCAGCTTACTTGTCAGGACTACCTACGAGCAGTACTTC
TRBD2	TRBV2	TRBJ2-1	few	CASSVGTSGANEQFF	TGTGCCAGCAGTGTCGGGACCAGCGGGGCCAATGAGCAGTTCTTC
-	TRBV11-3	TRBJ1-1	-	CASSLGRGSTEAFF	TGTGCCAGCAGCTTAGGGAGGGGAAGCACTGAAGCTTTCTTT
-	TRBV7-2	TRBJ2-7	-	CASSYGVYYEQYF	TGTGCCAGCAGCTACGGAGTTTACTACGAGCAGTACTTC
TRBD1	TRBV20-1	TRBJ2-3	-	CSASLTGEDTQYF	TGCAGTGCTAGCCTCACAGGGGAAGATACGCAGTATTTT
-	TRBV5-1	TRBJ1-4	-	CASSLHGQPNEKLFF	TGCGCCAGCAGCTTGCATGGGCAGCCTAATGAAAAACTGTTTTTT
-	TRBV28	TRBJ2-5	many	CASSTRDFQETQYF	TGTGCCAGCAGTACACGGGACTTCCAAGAGACCCAGTACTTC
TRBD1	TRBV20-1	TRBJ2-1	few	CSARTGGSYNEQFF	TGCAGTGCGAGGACAGGGGGTTCCTACAATGAGCAGTTCTTC
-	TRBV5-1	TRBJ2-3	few	CASSLSSGRADTQYF	TGCGCCAGCAGCTTGTCATCGGGAAGGGCAGATACGCAGTATTTT
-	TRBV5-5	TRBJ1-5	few	CASSPDGERAQHF	TGTGCCAGCAGCCCGGACGGGGAGAGAGCCCAGCATTTT
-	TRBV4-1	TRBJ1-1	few	CASSPPRQMNTEAFF	TGCGCCAGCAGCCCCCCCCGTCAGATGAACACTGAAGCTTTCTTT
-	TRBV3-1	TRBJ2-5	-	CASSQVQGGVQETQYF	TGTGCCAGCAGCCAGGTCCAGGGTGGGGTCCAGGAGACCCAGTACTTC
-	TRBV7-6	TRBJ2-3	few	CASSRSSGQGWADTQYF	TGTGCCAGCAGCCGCAGTTCAGGCCAGGGGTGGGCAGATACGCAGTATTTT
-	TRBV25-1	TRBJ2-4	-	CASSGSKPGTPSRGIQYF	TGTGCCAGCAGTGGCTCTAAACCCGGGACGCCCAGCCGTGGCATTCAGTACTTC
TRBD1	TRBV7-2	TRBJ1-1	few	CASSLSRGQTEAFF	TGTGCCAGCAGCTTATCCAGGGGGCAAACTGAAGCTTTCTTT
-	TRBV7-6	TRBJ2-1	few	CASTYETGSSYNEQFF	TGTGCCAGCACATACGAAACAGGGAGCTCCTACAATGAGCAGTTCTTC
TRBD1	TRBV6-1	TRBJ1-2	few	CASSTPDREKGGYTF	TGTGCCAGCAGTACCCCAGACAGGGAAAAGGGTGGCTACACCTTC
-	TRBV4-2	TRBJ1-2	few	CASSHGRDWSF	TGTGCCAGCAGCCACGGGAGGGATTGGTCCTTC
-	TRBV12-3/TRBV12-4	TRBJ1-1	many	CASSLAGLPNTEAFF	TGTGCCAGCAGTTTAGCGGGACTGCCGAACACTGAAGCTTTCTTT
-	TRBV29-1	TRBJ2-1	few	CSVRFYEQFF	TGCAGCGTTAGATTCTATGAGCAGTTCTTC
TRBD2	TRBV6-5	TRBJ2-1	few	CASSYRGREQFF	TGTGCCAGCAGTTACCGCGGGAGGGAGCAGTTCTTC
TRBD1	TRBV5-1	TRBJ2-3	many	CASSAGQGRTDTQYF	TGCGCCAGCAGCGCGGGACAGGGACGGACAGATACGCAGTATTTT
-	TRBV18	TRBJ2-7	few	CASSPRDISYEQYF	TGTGCCAGCTCACCCAGGGACATTTCCTACGAGCAGTACTTC
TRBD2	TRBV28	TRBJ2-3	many	CASSTSGHTDTQYF	TGTGCCAGCAGTACTAGCGGCCACACAGATACGCAGTATTTT
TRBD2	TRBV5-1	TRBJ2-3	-	CASTHRLAGVTDTQYF	TGCGCCAGCACCCATAGACTAGCGGGAGTCACAGATACGCAGTATTTT
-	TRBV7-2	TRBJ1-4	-	CASSPMAAGAGEKLFF	TGTGCCAGCAGCCCCATGGCGGCAGGGGCTGGGGAAAAACTGTTTTTT
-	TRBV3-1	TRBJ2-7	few	CASSQDGTTRREQYF	TGTGCCAGCAGCCAAGACGGGACCACACGGCGCGAGCAGTACTTC
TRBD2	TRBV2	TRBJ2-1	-	CASSEIGGSQWDEQFF	TGTGCCAGCAGTGAAATCGGCGGGAGTCAGTGGGATGAGCAGTTCTTC
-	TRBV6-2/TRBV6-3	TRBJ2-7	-	CASRQDSFYEQYF	TGTGCCAGCAGGCAGGACAGTTTCTACGAGCAGTACTTC